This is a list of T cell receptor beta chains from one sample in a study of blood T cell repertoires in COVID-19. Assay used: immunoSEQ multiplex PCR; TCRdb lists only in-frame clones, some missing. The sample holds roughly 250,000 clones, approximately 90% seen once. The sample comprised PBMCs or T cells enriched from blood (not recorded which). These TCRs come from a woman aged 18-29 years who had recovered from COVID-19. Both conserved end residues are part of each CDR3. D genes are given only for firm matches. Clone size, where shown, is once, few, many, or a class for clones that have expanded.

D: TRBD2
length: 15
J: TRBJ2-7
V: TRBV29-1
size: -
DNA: TGCAGCGTTGAAAGACCGAGCGGGGGGGCCTACGAGCAGTACTTC
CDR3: CSVERPSGGAYEQYF

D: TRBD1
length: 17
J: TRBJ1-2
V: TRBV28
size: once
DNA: TGTGCCAGCAGTTTGGTCCGGGACAGGAAGGGGCTCTATGGCTACACCTTC
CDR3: CASSLVRDRKGLYGYTF

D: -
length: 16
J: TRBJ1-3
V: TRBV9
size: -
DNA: TGTGCCAGCAGCGTAGCCCCCCCGGGTACTGGAAACACCATATATTTT
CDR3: CASSVAPPGTGNTIYF

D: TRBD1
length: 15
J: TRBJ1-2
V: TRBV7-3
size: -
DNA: TGTGCCAGCAGCTTATCGGCAGGGGGAAACTATGGCTACACCTTC
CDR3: CASSLSAGGNYGYTF

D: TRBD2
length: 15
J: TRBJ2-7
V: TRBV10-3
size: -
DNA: TGTGCCATCAATACCGGGACTAGCGGGCTGGGCGAGCAGTACTTC
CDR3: CAINTGTSGLGEQYF

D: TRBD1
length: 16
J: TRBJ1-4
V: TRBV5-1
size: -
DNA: TGCGCCAGCAGGGACGAACCGGGACAGGGGAACGAAAAACTGTTTTTT
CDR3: CASRDEPGQGNEKLFF

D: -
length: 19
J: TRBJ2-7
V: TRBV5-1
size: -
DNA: TGCGCCAGCAGCTCGATGGACACCCCAAGGACCGGCTCGGGCTACGAGCAGTACTTC
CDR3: CASSSMDTPRTGSGYEQYF

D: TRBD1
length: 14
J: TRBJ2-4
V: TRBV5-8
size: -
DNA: TGTGCCAGCATCGACAGGGTGGCCAAAAACATTCAGTACTTC
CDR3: CASIDRVAKNIQYF

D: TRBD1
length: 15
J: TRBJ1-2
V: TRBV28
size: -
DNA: TGTGCCAGCAGTCCCGGGACAGCCGGGGGCTATGGCTACACCTTC
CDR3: CASSPGTAGGYGYTF

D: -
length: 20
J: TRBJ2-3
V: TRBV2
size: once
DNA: TGTGCCAGCAGTAACCCTACTACCGCAACACAGGGAGCAAGGACAGATACGCAGTATTTT
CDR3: CASSNPTTATQGARTDTQYF

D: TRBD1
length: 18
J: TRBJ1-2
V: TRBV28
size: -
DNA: TGTGCCAGCAGTTCCATTCTCGAACCGGGACAGGGGGCGTATGGCTACACCTTC
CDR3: CASSSILEPGQGAYGYTF

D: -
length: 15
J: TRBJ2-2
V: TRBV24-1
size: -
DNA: TGTGCCACCAGTGACAACACAGGCCTCACCGGGGAGCTGTTTTTT
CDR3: CATSDNTGLTGELFF

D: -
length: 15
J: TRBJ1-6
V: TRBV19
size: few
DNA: TGTGCCAGTAGTAGGGGCAGGGGAGCCGTTTCACCCCTCCACTTT
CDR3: CASSRGRGAVSPLHF

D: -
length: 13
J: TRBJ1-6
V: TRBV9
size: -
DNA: TGTGCCAGCAGCGTAAGCGGGGATTCACCCCTCCACTTT
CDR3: CASSVSGDSPLHF

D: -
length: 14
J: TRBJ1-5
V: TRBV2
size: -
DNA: TGTGCCAGCAGCCGGGAATGGGGCAATCAGCCCCAGCATTTT
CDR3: CASSREWGNQPQHF

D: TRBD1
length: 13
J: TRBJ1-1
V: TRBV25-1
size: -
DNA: TGTGCCAGCATTATAACCGGGACAGATGAAGCTTTCTTT
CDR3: CASIITGTDEAFF

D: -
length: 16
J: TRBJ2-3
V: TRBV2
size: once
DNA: TGTGCCAGCAGTGTGGGACTCCCACGTAGCACAGATACGCAGTATTTT
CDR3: CASSVGLPRSTDTQYF

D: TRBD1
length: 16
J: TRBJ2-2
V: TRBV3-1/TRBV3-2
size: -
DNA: TGTGCCAGCAGCCAAGAGTCAGGGGGCTATACCGGGGAGCTGTTTTTT
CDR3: CASSQESGGYTGELFF

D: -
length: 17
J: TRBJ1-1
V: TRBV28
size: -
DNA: TGTGCCAGCAGTGGAATGGCGAAGGCGGCGGGTCCCAGTGAAGCTTTCTTT
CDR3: CASSGMAKAAGPSEAFF

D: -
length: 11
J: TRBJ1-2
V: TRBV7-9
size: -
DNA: TGTGCCAGCAGTACAGGTTACGGCTACACCTTC
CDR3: CASSTGYGYTF

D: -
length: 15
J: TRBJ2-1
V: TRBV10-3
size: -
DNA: TGTGCCATCAGTGATACCAGGTCACAGAGCAATGAGCAGTTCTTC
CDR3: CAISDTRSQSNEQFF

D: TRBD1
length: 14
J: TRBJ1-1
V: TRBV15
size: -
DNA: TGTGCCACTAGACCCTACAGGGGTGGCACTGAAGCTTTCTTT
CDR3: CATRPYRGGTEAFF